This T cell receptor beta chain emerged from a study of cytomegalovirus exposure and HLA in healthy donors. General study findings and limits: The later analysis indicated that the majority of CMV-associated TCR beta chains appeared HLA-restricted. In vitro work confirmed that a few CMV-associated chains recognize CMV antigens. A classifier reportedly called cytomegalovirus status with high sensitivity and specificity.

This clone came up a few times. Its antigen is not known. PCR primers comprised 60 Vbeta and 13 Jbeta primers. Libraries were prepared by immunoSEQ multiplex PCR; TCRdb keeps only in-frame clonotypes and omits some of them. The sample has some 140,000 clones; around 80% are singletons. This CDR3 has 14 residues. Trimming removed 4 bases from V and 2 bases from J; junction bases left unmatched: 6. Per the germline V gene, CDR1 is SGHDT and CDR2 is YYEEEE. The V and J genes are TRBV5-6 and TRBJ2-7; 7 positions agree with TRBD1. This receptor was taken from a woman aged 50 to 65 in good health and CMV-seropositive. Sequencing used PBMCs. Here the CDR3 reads CASSPGTETYEQYF. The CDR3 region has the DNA TGTGCCAGCAGCCCCGGGACAGAGACCTACGAGCAGTACTTC. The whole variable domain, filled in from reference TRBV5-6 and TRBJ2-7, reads DAGVTQSPTHLIKTRGQQVTLRCSPKSGHDTVSWYQQALGQGPQFIFQYYEEEERQRGNFPDRFSGHQFPNYSSELNVNALLLGDSALYLCASSPGTETYEQYFGPGTRLTVT.